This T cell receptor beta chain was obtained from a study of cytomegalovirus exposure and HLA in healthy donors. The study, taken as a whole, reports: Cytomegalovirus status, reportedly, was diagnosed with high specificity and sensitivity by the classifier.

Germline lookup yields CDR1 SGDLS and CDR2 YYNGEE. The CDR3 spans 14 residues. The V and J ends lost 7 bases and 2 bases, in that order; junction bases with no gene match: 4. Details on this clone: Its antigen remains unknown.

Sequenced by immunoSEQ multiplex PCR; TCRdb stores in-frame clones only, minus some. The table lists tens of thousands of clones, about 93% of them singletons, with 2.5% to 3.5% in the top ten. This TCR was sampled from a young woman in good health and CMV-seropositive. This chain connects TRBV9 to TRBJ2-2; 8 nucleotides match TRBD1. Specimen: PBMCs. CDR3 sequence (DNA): TGTGCCAGCGGACAGGGTATTAACACCGGGGAGCTGTTTTTT. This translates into CASGQGINTGELFF. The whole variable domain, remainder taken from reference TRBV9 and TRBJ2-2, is DSGVTQTPKHLITATGQRVTLRCSPRSGDLSVYWYQQSLDQGLQFLIQYYNGEERAKGNILERFSAQQFPDLHSELNLSSLELGDSALYFCASGQGINTGELFFGEGSRLTVL.